This TCR beta chain was documented in a study of T-cell reconstitution after alpha-beta-depleted transplantation in children. Study-level findings and limits: Two months or so post-transplant, alpha-beta T cells reportedly derived from several hundred expanded graft clones.

With 8 bases clipped from V and 6 bases from J, the junction kept 9 bases outside the gene matches. CDR1 is SQVTM and CDR2 is ANQGSEA in the germline V gene. This CDR3 is 13 amino acids long. Unique molecular identifiers tagged the TCRbeta library. TCRdb reprocessed the PCR reads via MiXCR and lists one record per CDR3 protein. The table includes around 450,000 distinct CDR3 sequences, roughly 16% detected once. The sample holds a few counts of this clonotype. Its antigen remains unknown. The rearrangement joins TRBV29-1 to TRBJ2-4; 8 bases match TRBD2. This receptor was identified in a boy under three years old who had a stem cell transplant for Wiskott-Aldrich syndrome, so the T cells may come from the graft donor. The specimen comprised PBMCs, mostly from graft donor cells, sampled 360 days after TCRalphabeta/CD19-depleted stem cell transplant. DNA of the CDR3: TGCAGCTTTCGGGGGGGTTGGAGAAACATTCAGTACTTC. Encoded protein: CSFRGGWRNIQYF.